Listed below are T cell receptor beta chains from one sample, sequenced in a study of shared clonotypes between healthy human individuals. The method was immunoSEQ multiplex PCR; TCRdb's version includes in-frame clones alone and lacks a portion of them. The sample yields fewer than 1.6 million clones, less than 99% seen once. Sequencing was done on a sample of naive CD4+ T cells sorted from blood. The receptors come from a man in his thirties or forties in good health. Both conserved end residues are part of each CDR3. Fields, in order: CDR3 length, V gene, D gene, clone size, CDR3 protein. A D gene is named only where the DNA matches it firmly. Only some rows state a clone size, as once, few, many or a class for expanded clones.

length: 15
V: TRBV5-1
D: TRBD2
size: once
CDR3: CASSLLAGPNNEQFF

length: 11
V: TRBV28
D: -
size: once
CDR3: CASKEGNEQYF

length: 16
V: TRBV10-3
D: -
size: -
CDR3: CAISEGVLVGFNEQFF

length: 14
V: TRBV29-1
D: -
size: once
CDR3: CSVGHLSSYNEQFF

length: 13
V: TRBV15
D: -
size: -
CDR3: CATRVGSTDTQYF

length: 13
V: TRBV15
D: -
size: -
CDR3: CATSRDFSDTQYF

length: 12
V: TRBV7-2
D: -
size: -
CDR3: CASSLGRYGYTF

length: 14
V: TRBV11-2
D: -
size: -
CDR3: CASSLVRQNTEAFF

length: 12
V: TRBV11-2
D: -
size: -
CDR3: CASKATPETQYF

length: 14
V: TRBV5-4
D: -
size: -
CDR3: CASSLVGTSNEQFF

length: 13
V: TRBV18
D: -
size: -
CDR3: CASSPRGYYEQFF

length: 17
V: TRBV7-9
D: TRBD2
size: -
CDR3: CASSSQPGLAGTYEQYF

length: 16
V: TRBV25-1
D: -
size: -
CDR3: CASSEPLGPSTDTQYF

length: 13
V: TRBV15
D: -
size: once
CDR3: CATSLTTATEAFF

length: 16
V: TRBV5-5
D: TRBD2
size: -
CDR3: CASSSLKREAYNEQFF

length: 16
V: TRBV18
D: -
size: -
CDR3: CASSPALGPADTEAFF

length: 14
V: TRBV12-1
D: -
size: -
CDR3: CASSSWRGGYEQYF

length: 14
V: TRBV15
D: -
size: -
CDR3: CATSRDRSTGELFF

length: 14
V: TRBV7-2
D: TRBD2
size: once
CDR3: CASSSLAGVETQYF

length: 18
V: TRBV5-6
D: TRBD2
size: -
CDR3: CASSLSLGLAGVADTQYF

length: 12
V: TRBV19
D: -
size: -
CDR3: CASSSVLNEQFF

length: 15
V: TRBV9
D: -
size: -
CDR3: CASSVVSGPQETQYF

length: 16
V: TRBV5-1
D: -
size: -
CDR3: CASSLGAPRGKNIQYF

length: 14
V: TRBV18
D: -
size: once
CDR3: CASSHDMRTYEQYF

length: 14
V: TRBV6-5
D: -
size: -
CDR3: CASSYSPRSYEQYF

length: 16
V: TRBV5-1
D: TRBD2
size: -
CDR3: CASSLEISGSVGELFF

length: 16
V: TRBV4-1
D: -
size: -
CDR3: CASSPRAVSSGNTIYF

length: 16
V: TRBV7-2
D: TRBD2
size: -
CDR3: CASSQQSGRVYNEQFF

length: 18
V: TRBV14
D: TRBD2
size: -
CDR3: CASSRRGSGRGTYNEQFF

length: 15
V: TRBV10-3
D: -
size: -
CDR3: CAISPLLLDGHGYTF

length: 18
V: TRBV5-1
D: TRBD2
size: once
CDR3: CASSLAMLAAMTTYEQYF

length: 13
V: TRBV4-1
D: -
size: -
CDR3: CASSYLTGYEQYF

length: 12
V: TRBV11-2
D: -
size: -
CDR3: CASSLGGHEQFF

length: 12
V: TRBV6-5
D: -
size: once
CDR3: CASSVRTGELFF

length: 16
V: TRBV30
D: TRBD2
size: -
CDR3: CAWSVLSSGAFTEQYF

length: 16
V: TRBV11-3
D: TRBD2
size: -
CDR3: CATAWRGRSVLNEQFF

length: 14
V: TRBV5-4
D: -
size: -
CDR3: CASSLTGRWETQYF

length: 17
V: TRBV5-1
D: TRBD2
size: -
CDR3: CASIGRERGSNYNEQFF

length: 14
V: TRBV5-1
D: -
size: -
CDR3: CASSLVLARETQYF

length: 16
V: TRBV9
D: TRBD1
size: -
CDR3: CASSAGTGGVNTEAFF

length: 18
V: TRBV7-6
D: TRBD2
size: -
CDR3: CASSSGTSGRANQETQYF

length: 16
V: TRBV29-1
D: -
size: -
CDR3: CSVEALHDRGTYEQYF